These 24 T cell receptor beta chains originate from one sample sequenced in a study of low-dose radiotherapy and immunotherapy resistance in tumors. The time point was: before trial treatment. Primers targeting TRAV and TRBV primed first-strand cDNA, covering alpha and beta chains. A constant-region primer paired with the V-primer adapter amplified TCRs over about 19 PCR cycles. MiXCR, applied by TCRdb to the reads, yields one record per CDR3 protein. The sample lists tens of thousands of distinct CDR3 sequences; less than 30% were seen once. Sequences were derived from PBMCs, sampled before treatment. Source of these receptors: a male donor with rectosigmoid adenocarcinoma.

For the CDR3, the DNA is TGCAGTGCCGATGGGGGTTTCCCGAGGGACACCATATATTTT. Encoded protein: CSADGGFPRDTIYF. This sequence joins TRBV20-1 and TRBJ1-3; D is perhaps TRBD1 (5 bases). The CDR3 is 14 amino acids. CDR1 is DFQATT and CDR2 is SNEGSKA in the germline V gene (reference sequence). The V and J ends lost 6 bases and 8 bases respectively, with 20 bases between them.

The chain recombines TRBV15 with TRBJ1-5; 9 nucleotides align to TRBD1. The V segment lost 5 bases and the J segment 7 bases; nucleotides outside the gene matches: 6. The germline V gene encodes CDR1 LNHNV and CDR2 YYDKDF (reference sequence). The length of the CDR3 is 14 residues. The CDR3 nucleotides read TGTGCCACCAGCGCCCGGACAGGGGACCAGCCCCAGCATTTT. It yields the protein CATSARTGDQPQHF.

This CDR3 reads CASSPSTGLEQYF. The DNA of the CDR3 is TGTGCCAGCTCACCGTCGACAGGGCTCGAGCAGTACTTC. The chain couples TRBV18 to TRBJ2-7; 7 nucleotides match TRBD1. This CDR3 is built from 13 residues. Germline lookup yields CDR1 KGHSH and CDR2 LQKENI. The V segment lost 3 bases and the J segment 6 bases; nucleotides outside the gene matches: 5.

V gene TRBV28 combines with J gene TRBJ1-1; a weak D match, TRBD1 (5 bases). In germline, CDR1 is MDHEN, CDR2 SYDVKM. The CDR3 sequence is 15 residues long. Trimming cost V 5 bases and J 0 bases, with 13 bases left between them. The CDR3 region has the DNA TGTGCCAGCAGTCCTTCGGGACGGATGAACACTGAAGCTTTCTTT. Its protein is CASSPSGRMNTEAFF.

In its sample, this clonotype was seen many times. The gene calls are TRBV27 and TRBJ2-7; D is possibly TRBD2 (6 bases). Germline V gene data show CDR1 as MNHEY and CDR2 as SMNVEV (reference sequence). The V end lost 7 bases, the J end lost 5 bases, and 18 bases lay between the germline ends. This CDR3 is 14 amino acids long. The CDR3 coding sequence is TGTGCCAGCACGACCTTGGGGGGAGTGAACGAGCAGTACTTC. Protein sequence: CASTTLGGVNEQYF.

The table lists this clonotype with many counts. This rearrangement joins TRBV4-2 to TRBJ2-5; D gene ambiguous. Trimming took 1 base from V and 1 from J, leaving 7 bases between them. CDR1 is LGHNA and CDR2 is YNFKEQ in the germline V gene. This CDR3 region has 14 residues. Here the CDR3 DNA reads TGTGCCAGCAGCCAAGGGAAAGGCCAAGAGACCCAGTACTTC. Translation gives CASSQGKGQETQYF.

This chain connects TRBV10-3 to TRBJ2-2; D is uncertain. Germline V lookup: CDR1 ENHRY, CDR2 SYGVKD. Trimming took off 3 bases at V and 2 bases at J, with 10 bases between the two ends. The CDR3 spans 15 residues. In DNA, the CDR3 is TGTGCCATCAGTGACACCTGGGGTAACACCGGGGAGCTGTTTTTT. Translated, it gives CAISDTWGNTGELFF.

This clonotype came up many times. The chain employs TRBV20-1 and TRBJ2-7; TRBD2 agrees at 9 bases. The V gene's germline CDR1 is DFQATT and CDR2 SNEGSKA (reference sequence). The CDR3 runs 13 residues. Trimming at V came to 3 bases and at J to 4 bases, leaving 4 bases not matched to a gene. The CDR3 sequence: CSARESGGYEQYF. Here the CDR3 DNA reads TGCAGTGCTAGGGAAAGCGGGGGGTACGAGCAGTACTTC.

The chain combines TRBV4-1 with TRBJ2-5; 9 bases align to TRBD2. The CDR3 spans 16 residues. Germline CDR1 MGHRA, CDR2 YSYEKL. J was trimmed by 3 bases and V by 0 bases; bases with no gene match: 5. CDR3 nucleotides: TGCGCCAGCAGCCAAGATGGGGCTAGCGGGGAAGAGACCCAGTACTTC. Protein: CASSQDGASGEETQYF.

This clonotype was seen at least ten times. This chain connects TRBV4-1 to TRBJ2-7; TRBD2 is a possible D gene (5 bases). The CDR3 runs to 14 residues. V was pared by 4 bases and J by 2 bases, with 12 bases between. Per germline, CDR1 MGHRA and CDR2 YSYEKL. The CDR3 spells CASSLATGTYEQYF. The CDR3 coding sequence is TGCGCCAGCAGCCTCGCGACGGGGACCTACGAGCAGTACTTC.

V gene TRBV19 combines with J gene TRBJ1-5; the D gene is possibly TRBD1 (6 bases). V lost 3 bases and J 7 bases, leaving 13 bases between the germline ends. The germline gives CDR1 LNHDA, CDR2 SQIVND (reference sequence). This CDR3 has 14 residues. CDR3 amino acids: CASSIRGGEQPQHF. For the CDR3, the DNA is TGTGCCAGTAGTATCAGGGGAGGCGAACAGCCCCAGCATTTT.

The sample holds many counts of this clonotype. The chain employs TRBV2 and TRBJ2-2; unclear D gene. Deletions cut 4 bases from V and 6 bases from J, with 15 bases between. The CDR3 spans 15 residues. Germline-derived CDR1 and CDR2 are SNHLY and FYNNEI. CDR3 in amino acids: CASSVKGLRSGELFF. The DNA of the CDR3 is TGTGCCAGCAGTGTCAAAGGGTTGCGTTCCGGGGAGCTGTTTTTT.

This chain uses TRBV20-1 with TRBJ2-1; D could derive from TRBD1 or TRBD2 (5 bases each). CDR3 length: 14 residues. Germline CDR1 reads DFQATT; CDR2 reads SNEGSKA (reference sequence). The V end lost 5 bases, the J end lost 8 bases, and 19 bases lay between the germline ends. The CDR3 sequence: CSAPGTLNGYEQFF. The CDR3 DNA sequence: TGCAGTGCTCCCGGGACCCTGAACGGCTATGAGCAGTTCTTC.

This clonotype appeared many times. This chain joins TRBV28 and TRBJ1-1; 8 bases fit TRBD1. CDR1 is MDHEN and CDR2 is SYDVKM in the germline V gene. V trimming: 6 bases; J trimming: 5 bases; junction bases outside the gene matches: 8. The CDR3 loop spans 14 amino acids. CDR3: CASRPGQGRTEAFF. CDR3 DNA: TGTGCCAGCAGACCTGGACAGGGTAGAACTGAAGCTTTCTTT. Using reference TRBV28 and TRBJ1-1 for the parts outside the CDR3, the full variable domain is DVKVTQSSRYLVKRTGEKVFLECVQDMDHENMFWYRQDPGLGLRLIYFSYDVKMKEKGDIPEGYSVSREKKERFSLILESASTNQTSMYLCASRPGQGRTEAFFGQGTRLTVV.

This clonotype was detected once. The rearrangement uses TRBV6-2 or TRBV6-3 and TRBJ1-1, with no clear D. The CDR3 covers 15 residues. Trimming removed 6 bases at V and 1 base at J, with 15 bases between. The germline V gene encodes CDR1 MNHEY and CDR2 SVGEGT. The CDR3 reads CASRKGGVGNTEAFF. The CDR3 DNA is TGTGCCAGCAGGAAAGGTGGGGTTGGGAACACTGAAGCTTTCTTT.

The J gene is TRBJ1-2, the V gene TRBV29-1; D remains ambiguous. Trimming left V 4 bases short and J 8 bases short, with 17 bases between. This CDR3 spans 13 amino acids. Germline V gives CDR1 SQVTM, CDR2 ANQGSEA. The CDR3 here is CSVGPEEPLGYTF. The CDR3 DNA follows: TGCAGCGTTGGGCCTGAAGAACCCCTCGGCTACACCTTC.

This clonotype showed up just a few times. The chain links TRBV5-1 to TRBJ2-3, with 9 bases fitting TRBD1. V shed 1 base, J shed 4 bases, and the junction held 4 bases outside the gene matches. This CDR3 is built from 15 residues. Germline loops: CDR1 SGHRS, CDR2 YFSETQ. CDR3: CASSLRDRDSDTQYF. For the CDR3, the DNA is TGCGCCAGCAGCTTGCGGGACAGGGATTCAGATACGCAGTATTTT.

This clonotype was observed many times. CDR3 bases: TGTGCCAGCAGTACTTACCGAGGCGAGACCCAGTACTTC. This encodes CASSTYRGETQYF. J is TRBJ2-5 and V is TRBV27; D not resolved. Germline-derived CDR1 and CDR2 are MNHEY and SMNVEV (reference sequence). The CDR3 has 13 residues. Trimming removed 5 bases from V and 5 bases from J, with 12 bases in between.

This clonotype was detected ten times or more. The J gene is TRBJ1-4, the V gene TRBV20-1; D unclear. CDR1 and CDR2 from the germline V gene are DFQATT and SNEGSKA (reference sequence). The CDR3 consists of 14 residues. V lost 0 bases, J lost 11 bases, and 16 bases lay in between. CDR3 bases: TGCAGTGCTAGAGATCCGGTAATGGGGTGGAAACTGTTTTTT. This sequence encodes CSARDPVMGWKLFF.

In its sample, this clonotype was seen many times. The chain joins TRBV7-2 to TRBJ1-5; 11 positions agree with TRBD1. V lost 7 bases to trimming and J lost 7 bases; unmatched junction nucleotides: 12. The germline V gene has CDR1 SGHTA and CDR2 FQGNSA. The CDR3 has 16 amino acids. For the CDR3, the DNA is TGTGCCAGCACCCCCGGGGGGACAGGGGGTACCCAGCCCCAGCATTTT. Translated: CASTPGGTGGTQPQHF.

The rearrangement uses TRBV20-1 and TRBJ2-7, with D perhaps TRBD2 (5 bases). This CDR3 has 13 amino acids. Trimming shortened V by 3 bases and J by 1 base, and 10 bases separated the two germline ends. Per the germline V gene, CDR1 is DFQATT and CDR2 is SNEGSKA (reference sequence). CDR3 amino acids: CSARRAESYEQYF. Here the CDR3 DNA reads TGCAGTGCTAGGAGGGCGGAATCCTACGAGCAGTACTTC.

Worth noting for this clonotype: A clone one base away is much larger, so this may be a read error. This chain uses TRBV7-2 with TRBJ1-2; 9 bases are a match to TRBD1. The J segment lost 4 bases and the V segment lost 5 bases, leaving 2 bases of the junction unmatched. The V gene's germline CDR1 is SGHTA and CDR2 FQGNSA. The CDR3 loop spans 13 amino acids. The CDR3 here is CASSVGQGYGYTF. CDR3 bases: TGTGCCAGCAGCGTGGGACAGGGCTATGGCTACACCTTC.

The chain's CDR3 is CAWSSPGARYGYTF. DNA of the CDR3: TGTGCCTGGAGTTCCCCCGGGGCCCGATATGGCTACACCTTC. The genes are TRBV30 and TRBJ1-2; TRBD1 is a possible D gene (5 bases). The V and J ends lost 2 bases and 5 bases respectively, with 15 bases between them. Germline CDR1 reads GTSNPN; CDR2 reads SVGIG (reference sequence). This CDR3 is built from 14 residues.

This clonotype appeared once. The CDR3 nucleotides read TGTGCCATCCAGACACAGATAAACACCGGGGAGCTGTTTTTT. It codes for CAIQTQINTGELFF. The chain joins TRBV28 to TRBJ2-2; no clear D gene. The germline V and J ends were trimmed by 10 bases and 2 bases, with 14 bases remaining between them. The CDR3 runs 14 residues. Germline assignment: CDR1 MDHEN and CDR2 SYDVKM. Using reference TRBV28 and TRBJ2-2 for the parts outside the CDR3, the full variable domain is DVKVTQSSRYLVKRTGEKVFLECVQDMDHENMFWYRQDPGLGLRLIYFSYDVKMKEKGDIPEGYSVSREKKERFSLILESASTNQTSMYLCAIQTQINTGELFFGEGSRLTVL.